The next 15 T cell receptor beta chains were all read from a single sample in a study of T cells in Graves' hyperthyroidism and ophthalmopathy. TCR beta CDR3 region amplification was performed from RNA transcripts. During a first-round RT-PCR of the TCR CDR3, the HTBI primer set was used. Each CDR3 protein is one row after TCRdb ran MiXCR on the multiplex PCR reads. The sample has a few hundred thousand distinct CDR3 sequences, 11% to 15% seen once; the top ten hold under 7%. Input material: blood. The receptors shown here come from a woman in her twenties or thirties with Graves' hyperthyroidism that later progressed to Graves' ophthalmopathy.

This clonotype has only a few counts. This may come from a read error, since a much larger clone is one base off. This sequence joins TRBV27 and TRBJ2-7; D tentatively fits TRBD1 or TRBD2 (6 bases each). Germline values: CDR1 MNHEY, CDR2 SMNVEV (reference sequence). The CDR3 sequence is 16 residues long. The CDR3 sequence: CASGFGARGTIHEQYF. DNA of the CDR3: TGTGCCAGCGGTTTTGGGGCCCGGGGGACAATTCACGAGCAGTACTTC.

The chain uses TRBV11-2 and TRBJ2-3; the D call may be TRBD1 or TRBD2 (5 bases each). The CDR3 sequence is 16 residues long. Germline values: CDR1 SGHAT, CDR2 FQNNGV. V shed 5 bases and J shed 2 bases, with 17 bases lying between them. The CDR3 sequence: CASSRGPPDYTDTQYF. The CDR3 region has the DNA TGTGCCAGCAGCCGGGGACCCCCTGATTACACAGATACGCAGTATTTT.

In the case of this clonotype: A much larger clone differs by one base, so this may be a read error. The chain employs TRBV11-3 and TRBJ1-1; D unclear. V was pared by 5 bases and J by 3 bases, with 25 bases between. Per the germline V gene, CDR1 is SGHNT and CDR2 is YENEEA. The CDR3 runs to 18 residues. CDR3 bases: TGTGCCAGCAGCCCCCCTATCGGGATTGCGGGCATGTACACTGAAGCTTTCTTT. Translating gives CASSPPIGIAGMYTEAFF.

V usage is TRBV6-2 or TRBV6-3 and J usage is TRBJ1-1; a possible D gene is TRBD1 (5 bases). CDR1 is MNHEY, CDR2 SVGEGT, per germline. V gave up 0 bases and J gave up 0 bases, with 11 bases separating them. This CDR3 is built from 16 residues. DNA of the CDR3: TGTGCCAGCAGTTACTCCTTGGGGACCCTGAACACTGAAGCTTTCTTT. Protein: CASSYSLGTLNTEAFF.

Details on this clonotype: This may be a read error: a much more frequent sequence differs by one nucleotide. V usage is TRBV28 and J usage is TRBJ1-5, with D perhaps matching TRBD1 (6 bases). Germline lookup yields CDR1 MDHEN and CDR2 SYDVKM. CDR3 length: 14 amino acids. Trimming took 4 bases from V and 3 from J, leaving 10 bases between them. CDR3 DNA: TGTGCCAGCAGTTCCAGACAGGTCAATCAGCCCCAGCATTTT. Translating gives CASSSRQVNQPQHF. Combining the CDR3 with reference TRBV28 and TRBJ1-5 gives the whole variable domain DVKVTQSSRYLVKRTGEKVFLECVQDMDHENMFWYRQDPGLGLRLIYFSYDVKMKEKGDIPEGYSVSREKKERFSLILESASTNQTSMYLCASSSRQVNQPQHFGDGTRLSIL.

This clonotype has a count of ten or more. The V gene is TRBV3-1, the J gene TRBJ2-1; a weak D match, TRBD2 (7 bases). V was clipped by 0 bases and J by 3 bases, with 18 bases between them. Germline-derived CDR1 and CDR2 are LGHDT and YNNKEL (reference sequence). CDR3 length equals 18 residues. CDR3 loop: CASSQESAWGGGYNEQFF. The DNA for the CDR3 is TGTGCCAGCAGCCAAGAGTCAGCTTGGGGAGGGGGCTACAATGAGCAGTTCTTC.

The CDR3: CASSRRDRGLSGEKLFF. CDR3 in DNA: TGCGCCAGCAGCCGACGGGACAGGGGGCTCTCCGGCGAAAAACTGTTTTTT. The chain carries TRBV4-3 and TRBJ1-4; 12 bases are a match to TRBD1. Germline values: CDR1 LGHNA, CDR2 YSLEER. The V and J ends lost 4 bases and 8 bases, in that order; junction bases with no gene match: 11. The CDR3 is 17 amino acids.

This clonotype was detected only a few times. This chain uses TRBV2 with TRBJ2-7; 7 nucleotides agree with TRBD1. Germline V CDR1 and CDR2: SNHLY, FYNNEI. This CDR3 has 14 amino acids. The junction had 6 bases not matched to a gene; V was cut back by 6 bases and J by 1 base. The CDR3 spells CASRTLGQSYEQYF. CDR3 bases: TGTGCCAGCAGGACCCTGGGACAGTCCTACGAGCAGTACTTC.

In this sample, this clonotype turned up a few times. The chain couples TRBV5-1 to TRBJ2-2, with 7 bases lining up with TRBD2. Trimming cost V 6 bases and J 3 bases; bases outside gene matches: 8. The CDR3 contains 15 residues. Germline V gene data show CDR1 as SGHRS and CDR2 as YFSETQ. CDR3 coding DNA: TGCGCCAGCAACCTCGGACTAGGGGACACCGGGGAGCTGTTTTTT. This sequence encodes CASNLGLGDTGELFF.

The chain is built from TRBV7-8 and TRBJ1-5; 10 nucleotides line up with TRBD1. The germline V gene has CDR1 SGHVS and CDR2 FQNEAQ. The V and J ends lost 4 bases and 4 bases, in that order; junction bases with no gene match: 10. The CDR3 runs 17 residues. CDR3 nucleotide sequence: TGTGCCAGCAGCTCTCCGGGACAGGGGTTTGGAAATCAGCCCCAGCATTTT. Amino acid sequence: CASSSPGQGFGNQPQHF.

Notes on this clonotype: A much larger clone differs by one base, so this may be a read error. The chain joins TRBV2 to TRBJ1-5, with TRBD1 as a possible D gene (5 bases). Per the germline V gene, CDR1 is SNHLY and CDR2 is FYNNEI. This CDR3 is 16 amino acids long. In DNA form, the CDR3 reads TGTGCCAGCAGTTTACCCTCCGGGGGAGGAAATCAGCCCCGGCATTTT. This sequence encodes CASSLPSGGGNQPRHF.

The genes are TRBV10-1 and TRBJ2-7; TRBD1 matches at 10 bases. The CDR3 contains 15 residues. CDR1 is WNHNN, CDR2 SYGVQD, per germline (reference sequence). Trimming at V came to 2 bases and at J to 4 bases, leaving 5 bases not matched to a gene. The CDR3 DNA reads as TGCGCCAGCAGTGAGAGTGGACAGGGGGATTACGAGCAGTACTTC. Translating it yields CASSESGQGDYEQYF.

This clonotype appeared a few times. This chain uses TRBV15 with TRBJ2-2, with TRBD1 as a possible D gene (5 bases). Germline assignment: CDR1 LNHNV and CDR2 YYDKDF (reference sequence). V was shortened by 6 bases and J by 6 bases, with 14 bases between the two germline ends. The CDR3 has 14 amino acids. CDR3 protein: CATSFMGRPGELFF. CDR3 DNA: TGTGCCACCAGTTTCATGGGGCGACCCGGGGAGCTGTTTTTT.

This clonotype has a count of ten or more. V gene TRBV29-1 combines with J gene TRBJ2-5; D might be TRBD2 (7 bases). V lost 7 bases to trimming and J lost 0 bases, with 12 bases between them. The CDR3 loop spans 13 amino acids. CDR1 is SQVTM and CDR2 is ANQGSEA in the germline V gene. CDR3 region: CSGRGPNQETQYF. CDR3 nucleotide sequence: TGCAGCGGGCGGGGGCCAAACCAAGAGACCCAGTACTTC.

This clonotype was counted many times. In nucleotides, the CDR3 is TGCAGCGTTGACCCGGGCAGGGGGATATACCGAGGCCCAGAAGAGACCCAGTACTTC. The encoded protein is CSVDPGRGIYRGPEETQYF. The chain has TRBV29-1 and TRBJ2-5, with 7 bases aligning to TRBD1. V dropped 3 bases and J dropped 3; count of bases not matched to a gene: 22. The CDR3 consists of 19 residues. Germline V lookup: CDR1 SQVTM, CDR2 ANQGSEA.